Below are 18 T cell receptor beta chains sequenced from a single sample in a study of cytomegalovirus exposure and HLA in healthy donors (dated by TCRdb to between 2016 and 2019). The library was obtained by the immunoSEQ multiplex PCR assay. The multiplex PCR relied on a mix of 60 forward primers for TCR Vbeta segments and 13 reverse primers for TCR Jbeta segments. TCRdb obtained this table from immuneACCESS and retained in-frame rearrangements with V and J assigned. These tables miss some clones; where compared with another copy, unresolved V genes account for less than half of the shortfall, and the remainder is unexplained. Per the sample table, the count is 150,000 to 200,000 clones. The top ten clonotypes cover about 6% of the sample. Sequencing used PBMCs. These receptors originate from a man younger than 45 in good health and CMV-seronegative.

The chain uses TRBV27 and TRBJ2-1; the match to TRBD2 covers 9 bases. CDR3 length equals 13 residues. In germline, CDR1 is MNHEY, CDR2 SMNVEV (reference sequence). The junction had 4 bases not matched to a gene; V was cut back by 7 bases and J by 6 bases. The CDR3: CASTPGLANEQFF. The CDR3 DNA sequence: TGTGCCAGCACTCCGGGACTAGCCAATGAGCAGTTCTTC.

The chain recombines TRBV28 with TRBJ1-4; maybe TRBD1 (5 bases). Trimming cost V 8 bases and J 10 bases, with 11 bases left between them. Germline lookup yields CDR1 MDHEN and CDR2 SYDVKM. The CDR3 totals 11 residues. As DNA, the CDR3 is TGTGCCAGCCATACAGGTAGAAAACTGTTTTTT. Translating it yields CASHTGRKLFF.

J is TRBJ2-7 and V is TRBV5-4; maybe TRBD1 (5 bases). The CDR3 loop spans 14 amino acids. Germline CDR1 is SGHNT and CDR2 is YYREEE (reference sequence). V lost 5 bases, J lost 0 bases, and 12 bases lay in between. CDR3 nucleotides: TGTGCCAGCAGTCACTTGACAGACTCCTACGAGCAGTACTTC. Translating gives CASSHLTDSYEQYF.

The chain couples TRBV7-9 to TRBJ2-7; 9 bases map to TRBD1. The CDR3 length is 14 residues. V was clipped by 8 bases and J by 7 bases; unmatched bases: 12. Germline V CDR1 and CDR2: SEHNR, FQNEAQ (reference sequence). The DNA for the CDR3 is TGTGCCAGCGGTTCCGGGACAGGGTTGCGGGAGCAGTACTTC. It encodes CASGSGTGLREQYF.

The chain is built from TRBV25-1 and TRBJ1-3; tentative D call: TRBD1 (6 bases). Per the germline V gene, CDR1 is MGHDK and CDR2 is SYGVNS. The CDR3 sequence is 15 residues long. Trimming pared 2 bases from V and 1 base from J, leaving 9 bases between. The CDR3 sequence is CASSELGASGNTIYF. CDR3 nucleotide sequence: TGTGCCAGCAGTGAACTGGGGGCGTCTGGAAACACCATATATTTT.

The chain employs TRBV18 and TRBJ1-2; no reliable D call. Between the trimmed V and J ends, which lost 0 bases and 2 bases, there was a span of 10 bases. Germline-derived CDR1 and CDR2 are KGHSH and LQKENI. There are 15 residues in the CDR3. CDR3 in amino acids: CASSPPSGENYGYTF. In nucleotides, the CDR3 is TGTGCCAGCTCACCACCTTCCGGGGAGAACTATGGCTACACCTTC.

The chain is built from TRBV2 and TRBJ2-3, with D possibly matching TRBD1 (6 bases). Germline-derived CDR1 and CDR2 are SNHLY and FYNNEI. Trimming left V 3 bases short and J 1 base short, with 11 bases between. The CDR3 runs to 15 residues. The CDR3 bases are TGTGCCAGCAGTGAGGGGGCTACCCGCACAGATACGCAGTATTTT. Translated: CASSEGATRTDTQYF.

The chain carries TRBV5-4 and TRBJ2-7, with 9 bases identical to TRBD1. The CDR3 has 16 residues. Germline V lookup: CDR1 SGHNT, CDR2 YYREEE (reference sequence). V lost 4 bases and J lost 2; bases outside the gene matches: 10. In DNA form, the CDR3 reads TGTGCCAGCAGCGGGGAGGGGGGACAGGGACCCTACGAGCAGTACTTC. It encodes CASSGEGGQGPYEQYF.

The chain carries TRBV4-1 and TRBJ2-1; TRBD2 matches 11 bases. Germline CDR1 reads MGHRA; CDR2 reads YSYEKL. This CDR3 region has 18 residues. V shed 1 base, J shed 4 bases, and the junction held 9 bases outside the gene matches. CDR3 sequence: CASSQGAIPSGRYNEQFF. In DNA, the CDR3 is TGCGCCAGCAGCCAAGGTGCGATCCCTAGCGGGAGGTACAATGAGCAGTTCTTC.

The rearrangement uses TRBV5-1 and TRBJ2-5; 11 positions match TRBD1. The CDR3 consists of 15 residues. V gave up 5 bases and J gave up 5 bases; unmatched junction bases: 8. CDR1 SGHRS and CDR2 YFSETQ come from the germline V gene. CDR3 sequence reads: CASSEDRGLVETQYF. The CDR3 region has the DNA TGCGCCAGCAGTGAGGACAGGGGGCTTGTCGAGACCCAGTACTTC.

This chain links TRBV10-3 with TRBJ1-2; 9 positions agree with TRBD1. CDR3 size: 16 residues. V was clipped by 2 bases and J by 0 bases; unmatched bases: 4. The germline CDR1 and CDR2 sequences are ENHRY and SYGVKD. CDR3 nucleotide sequence: TGTGCCATCAGTGAGGCCGGGACAGGGACTAACTATGGCTACACCTTC. It specifies CAISEAGTGTNYGYTF.

The V and J genes are TRBV28 and TRBJ1-1; D not resolved. Germline CDR1 is MDHEN and CDR2 is SYDVKM. The V and J ends lost 5 bases and 2 bases respectively, with 9 bases between them. This CDR3 is 13 amino acids long. CDR3 sequence reads: CASSRAINTEAFF. The CDR3 bases are TGTGCCAGCAGTCGAGCTATCAACACTGAAGCTTTCTTT.

The CDR3 region has the DNA TGTGCCAGCAGGAGAAACGAGAACACTGAAGCTTTCTTT. It codes for CASRRNENTEAFF. This chain joins TRBV6-1 and TRBJ1-1; D uncertain. V gave up 6 bases and J gave up 1 base, with 9 bases separating them. Germline assignment: CDR1 MNHNS and CDR2 SASEGT. CDR3 size: 13 residues.

V is TRBV18 and J is TRBJ2-5; 11 positions agree with TRBD1. Germline V gives CDR1 KGHSH, CDR2 LQKENI. Trimming removed 4 bases from V and 5 bases from J; junction bases left unmatched: 12. This CDR3 is 17 amino acids long. The CDR3 loop reads CASSLLGQGALAETQYF. CDR3 DNA: TGTGCCAGCTCACTTCTTGGACAGGGGGCTTTAGCGGAGACCCAGTACTTC.

The V gene is TRBV28, the J gene TRBJ2-1; TRBD1 aligns across 7 bases. The CDR3 is 13 amino acids. The V gene end was trimmed by 5 bases and the J gene end by 7 bases; junction bases not matched to a gene: 5. Germline-derived CDR1 and CDR2 are MDHEN and SYDVKM. CDR3 DNA: TGTGCCAGCAGTCTGGGACAGTCGAATGAGCAGTTCTTC. Its protein is CASSLGQSNEQFF.

This chain links TRBV28 with TRBJ1-1; 7 bases are a match to TRBD1. The CDR3 loop spans 12 amino acids. Per germline, CDR1 MDHEN and CDR2 SYDVKM. V was clipped by 5 bases and J by 9 bases; unmatched bases: 6. CDR3 in amino acids: CASSPRQGKAFF. In nucleotides, the CDR3 is TGTGCCAGCAGTCCCCGACAGGGCAAAGCTTTCTTT.

This rearrangement joins TRBV6-5 to TRBJ2-7, with 8 bases that match TRBD1. Germline V CDR1 and CDR2: MNHEY, SVGAGI. This CDR3 has 15 residues. Germline trimming cut 0 bases from V and 7 bases from J; bases unmatched to any gene: 8. The CDR3, as DNA: TGTGCCAGCAGTTACTCGGGTGACAGGGGCGAAGAGCAGTACTTC. Translating gives CASSYSGDRGEEQYF.

The V gene is TRBV18, the J gene TRBJ2-5; D remains ambiguous. This CDR3 region has 14 residues. V lost 0 bases and J lost 0, with 5 bases in between. Per the germline V gene, CDR1 is KGHSH and CDR2 is LQKENI. The CDR3 bases are TGTGCCAGCTCACCACCCGCGTACCAAGAGACCCAGTACTTC. This translates into CASSPPAYQETQYF.